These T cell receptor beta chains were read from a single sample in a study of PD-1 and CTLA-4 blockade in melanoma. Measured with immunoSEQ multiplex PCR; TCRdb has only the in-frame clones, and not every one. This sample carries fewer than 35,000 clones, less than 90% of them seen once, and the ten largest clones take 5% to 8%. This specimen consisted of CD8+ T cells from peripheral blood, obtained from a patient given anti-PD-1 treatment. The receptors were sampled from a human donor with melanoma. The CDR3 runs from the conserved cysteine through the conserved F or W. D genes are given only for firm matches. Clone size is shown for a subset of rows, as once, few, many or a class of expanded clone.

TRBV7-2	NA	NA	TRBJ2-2	TGTGCCAGCTCCTTTCCGAACACCGGGGAGCTGTTTTTT	CASSFPNTGELFF
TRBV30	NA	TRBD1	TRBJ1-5	TGTGCCTGGAGCGAGGGACAGCATAGCAATCAGCCCCAGCATTTT	CAWSEGQHSNQPQHF
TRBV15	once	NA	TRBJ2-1	TGTGCCACCAGCAGAGATGGTTGGACTCTCGTCTACAATGAGCAGTTCTTC	CATSRDGWTLVYNEQFF
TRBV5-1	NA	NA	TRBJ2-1	TGCGCCAGCAGCTATACAAATGAGCAGTTCTTC	CASSYTNEQFF
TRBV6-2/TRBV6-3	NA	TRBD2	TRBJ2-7	TGTGCCAGCAGTTATGATAGCGGGGGAGTCGAGCAGTACTTC	CASSYDSGGVEQYF
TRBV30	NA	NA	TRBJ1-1	TGTGCCTGGAGTGTACGGCAGGGGCCTACGATGAACACTGAAGCTTTCTTT	CAWSVRQGPTMNTEAFF
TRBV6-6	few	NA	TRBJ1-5	TGTGCCAGCAGTTACCCGGTGCCCCAGCATTTT	CASSYPVPQHF
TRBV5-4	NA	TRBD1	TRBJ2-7	TGTGCCAGCAGCCCCGACAGGGATCTTCCCTACGAGCAGTACTTC	CASSPDRDLPYEQYF
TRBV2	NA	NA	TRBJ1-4	TGTGCCAGCAGTGGACCGCAAAGCGAAGGGGAAAAACTGTTTTTT	CASSGPQSEGEKLFF
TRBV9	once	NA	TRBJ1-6	TGTGCCAGCACCCTAGGGGGTATCAACTCACCCCTCCACTTT	CASTLGGINSPLHF
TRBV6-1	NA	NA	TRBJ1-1	TGTGCCAGCAGTGATAGTGCTGAAGCTTTCTTT	CASSDSAEAFF
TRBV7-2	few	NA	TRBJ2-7	TGTGCCAGCGGCAGATTCGGGCCGCCCTACGAGCAGTACTTC	CASGRFGPPYEQYF
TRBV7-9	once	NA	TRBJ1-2	TGTGCCAGCAGCTTCCAGGGTTCTCAAGGCTACACCTTC	CASSFQGSQGYTF
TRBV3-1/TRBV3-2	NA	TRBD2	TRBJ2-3	TGTGCCAGCAGCCATTTACTAGCGGGGACCACAGATACGCAGTATTTT	CASSHLLAGTTDTQYF
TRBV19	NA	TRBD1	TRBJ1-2	TGTGCCAGTACTAATACAGGGGCGGATGGCTACACCTTC	CASTNTGADGYTF
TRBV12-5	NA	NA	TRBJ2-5	TGTGCTAGTGGTTTGGGCCAGCTAGAGACCCAGTACTTC	CASGLGQLETQYF
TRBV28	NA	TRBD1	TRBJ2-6	TGTGCCAGCAGTGTACCGACAGGGCGATCTGGGGCCAACGTCCTGACTTTC	CASSVPTGRSGANVLTF
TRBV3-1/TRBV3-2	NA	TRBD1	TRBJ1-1	TGTGCCAGCAGCCATGAAACCCCGGGACAGGGACGTCCTGAAGCTTTCTTT	CASSHETPGQGRPEAFF
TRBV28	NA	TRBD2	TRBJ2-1	TGTGCCAGCAGTCCCGGGACTAGCTCCTACAATGAGCAGTTCTTC	CASSPGTSSYNEQFF
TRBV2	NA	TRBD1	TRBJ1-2	TGTGCCAGCAGTGAAGCGCGGACAGGGGGCGCGAACTATGGCTACACCTTC	CASSEARTGGANYGYTF
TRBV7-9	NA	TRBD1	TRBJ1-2	TGTGCCAGCAGCCCCCCACGGGACAGGGAAGGCTACACCTTC	CASSPPRDREGYTF
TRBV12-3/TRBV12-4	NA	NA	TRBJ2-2	TGTGCCAGCAGTTACAACGGGGAGCTGTTTTTT	CASSYNGELFF
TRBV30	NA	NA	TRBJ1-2	TGTGCCTGGAGTCCCATCCGGGACGTCTATGGCTACACCTTC	CAWSPIRDVYGYTF
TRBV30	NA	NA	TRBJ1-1	TGTGCCTGGAGTGCATCGAACGGTAACACTGAAGCTTTCTTT	CAWSASNGNTEAFF
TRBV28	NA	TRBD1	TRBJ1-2	TGTGCCAGCAGTTTTGGACAGGGGGGATATGGCTACACCTTC	CASSFGQGGYGYTF
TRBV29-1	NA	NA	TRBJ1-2	TGCAGCGTTGAAGACCCAGGACAGAATGATGGCTACACCTTC	CSVEDPGQNDGYTF
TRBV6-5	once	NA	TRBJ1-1	TGTGCCAGCACTAACAGCGACGTCTCGGAAGCTTTCTTT	CASTNSDVSEAFF
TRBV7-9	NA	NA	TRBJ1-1	TGTGCCAGCAGCTTTGGGGACACTGAAGCTTTCTTT	CASSFGDTEAFF
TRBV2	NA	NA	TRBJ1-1	TGTGCCAGCAGTGCTTTTAAGAACACTGAAGCTTTCTTT	CASSAFKNTEAFF
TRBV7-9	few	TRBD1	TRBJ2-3	TGTGCCAGCAGCTTCACAGGGGGCCAACTCCGGGATACGCAGTATTTT	CASSFTGGQLRDTQYF
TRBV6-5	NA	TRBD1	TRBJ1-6	TGTGCCAGCAGTTACTCGGGGACAGCTAATTCACCCCTCCACTTT	CASSYSGTANSPLHF
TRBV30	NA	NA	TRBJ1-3	TGTGCCTGGAGTGCCACAGAATCTGGAAACACCATATATTTT	CAWSATESGNTIYF
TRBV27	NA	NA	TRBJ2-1	TGTGCCAGCAGTTTATCCGCCTCCCCTATAGGGGATGAGCAGTTCTTC	CASSLSASPIGDEQFF
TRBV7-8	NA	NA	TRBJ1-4	TGTGCCAGCAGCTCTAGGGGTATTCCTAATGAAAAACTGTTTTTT	CASSSRGIPNEKLFF
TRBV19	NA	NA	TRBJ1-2	TGTGCCAGTGAGGGTCCCTATGGCTACACCTTC	CASEGPYGYTF
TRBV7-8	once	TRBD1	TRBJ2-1	TGTGCCAGCCTCCCCCGGGACAGGATTAATGAGCAGTTCTTC	CASLPRDRINEQFF